The present TCR beta chain was sequenced within a study of molecular identifiers for immune sequencing clone quantification (dated 2018 in TCRdb). For context, the study as a whole: For a replicate experiment, RNA from approximately 20,000 or 100,000 naive CD8 T cells was divided into five aliquots, and four of the five aliquots were sequenced. The study was a methods study using CD8 T cells to benchmark molecular-identifier clustering-based TCR repertoire sequencing (MIDCIRS) and TCR RNA copy counting.

Libraries were made using PCR. Sequencing took place on a NextSeq 500. Preparation of bulk TCR libraries followed a previously described approach, with the TCR primers listed in Table S5. Total RNA was purified with the Qiagen AllPrep DNA/RNA kit. Before any analysis, reads coming from multiple sequencing runs of the same library were combined into one pool. Concerning the study's data processing: Reads were retained only if their TCR constant sequence matched exactly, and those retained reads were trimmed to 150 nt and grouped according to their 12-nt molecular barcodes. Reads inside each barcode group were sub-clustered using a 15% Levenshtein threshold, and a quality-weighted consensus sequence was constructed for each RNA molecule. Non-functional sequences were excluded, and lower-count sequences lying one edit away from another sequence were also excluded. Based on fitting two negative binomial distributions, any barcode sub-cluster with under 20% of the maximum read count was discarded. TCRdb reprocessed the public reads (quality trimming at Q25 with fastp, clone calling with MiXCR) and kept in-frame beta chains. Rows are combined by CDR3 protein, so each entry shows the most common genes and DNA. The V and J calls and clone size come from TCRdb's table, not from the authors' own analysis. Present in this sample are about 500,000 distinct CDR3 sequences, about 25% of which were seen just once. The biggest ten clones account for approximately 0.76% of the sample.

Results the study describes overall, beyond this receptor: Spiked-in Jurkat TCR RNA (roughly 10 copies' worth), which is not part of the donor repertoire, was contained in the naive libraries. When barcode sub-clustering was left out, chimeric consensus sequences inflated TCR diversity, with chimeras reaching as high as 47%. In CMV-specific effector cells, over 98% of molecules were held by clones above 20 RNA copies, whereas under 1% of molecules were held by such clones in naive cells. Identical TCR molecules sharing a barcode could cause highly expanded clone sizes to be underestimated. About 3.1 recovered TCR RNA copies per cell were obtained by modeling, versus approximately 9 by digital PCR, implying a capture efficiency of about 30%. A single cell's worth of spiked-in Jurkat TCR RNA was reported detectable even among 750,000 to 1,000,000 naive CD8 T cells.

V trim: 4 bases; J trim: 0 bases; unmatched bases: 9. From the cysteine up to the phenylalanine, the CDR3 has a length of 17 residues. Of all the DNA, just the CDR3 is kept, 51 bases in frame from base 1. CDR1 and CDR2 were assigned from the germline V gene (reference sequence) as MNHEY and SMNVEV. Libraries of naive CD8 T cells were built from anywhere between about 18,000 and 1,000,000 sorted cells, with 10%, 30% or 50% of the purified RNA used. Naive CD8 T cells, defined as CD8+CD4-CCR7+CD45RA+, were FACS-sorted into RLT Plus buffer on a BD FACSAria II. Roughly ten TCR copies' worth of Jurkat RNA were spiked into about 20,000-1,000,000 naive CD8 T cell samples to test detection sensitivity. Enrichment of CD8 T cells was performed with RosetteSep CD8+ T Cell Enrichment Cocktail and Ficoll-Paque, after which ACK red cell lysis was carried out. As concerns this clonotype: The clone's antigen remains unknown. There are no base qualities to consult, and no much larger clone falls within one base.

The chain employs TRBV27 and TRBJ2-7, with 10 bases aligning to TRBD1. This clonotype originated in a human donor in good health. Some libraries in this study had Jurkat cell RNA spiked in. Specimen: naive CD8+ T cells from blood, with Jurkat cell RNA spiked in. In light of the paper, this sample's cell subset or site label describes: FACS-sorted CD8+CD4-CCR7+CD45RA+ naive T cells. The nucleotides read TGTGCCAGCAGTTCAACTATGACAGGGGGCTTCTCCTACGAGCAGTACTTC. Translated, this gives CASSSTMTGGFSYEQYF.